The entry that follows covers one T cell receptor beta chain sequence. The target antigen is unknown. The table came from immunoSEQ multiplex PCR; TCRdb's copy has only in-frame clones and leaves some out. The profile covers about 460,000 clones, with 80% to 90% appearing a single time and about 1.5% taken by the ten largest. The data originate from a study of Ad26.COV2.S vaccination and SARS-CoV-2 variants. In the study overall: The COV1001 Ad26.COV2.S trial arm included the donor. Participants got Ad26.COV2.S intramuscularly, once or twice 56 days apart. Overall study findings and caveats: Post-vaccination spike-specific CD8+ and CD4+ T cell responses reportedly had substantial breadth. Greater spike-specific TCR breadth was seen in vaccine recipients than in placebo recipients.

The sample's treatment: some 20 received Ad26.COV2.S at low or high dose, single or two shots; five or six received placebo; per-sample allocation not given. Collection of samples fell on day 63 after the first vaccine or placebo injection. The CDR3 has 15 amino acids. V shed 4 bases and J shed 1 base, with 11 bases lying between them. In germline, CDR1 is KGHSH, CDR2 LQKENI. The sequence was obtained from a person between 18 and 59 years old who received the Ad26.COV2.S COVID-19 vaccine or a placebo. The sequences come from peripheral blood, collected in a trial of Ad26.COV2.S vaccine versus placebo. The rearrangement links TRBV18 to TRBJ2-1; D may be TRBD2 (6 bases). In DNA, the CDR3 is TGTGCCAGCTCACGAGGGACTTCATCCTACAATGAGCAGTTCTTC. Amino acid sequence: CASSRGTSSYNEQFF.